Given below is one T cell receptor (beta chain) in context. Its antigen remains unidentified. Every immunoSEQ plate was one replicate of a subset's evenly spread DNA. Data came from immunoSEQ multiplex PCR; TCRdb stores just in-frame clones and leaves some out. The sample includes 950,000 to 1,100,000 clones, around 75% of them seen just once. These data belong to a study of shared clonotypes between healthy human individuals. Study context: For every donor, three CD4 naive, three CD4 memory, two CD8 naive and one CD8 memory plates were used.

The CD4+ fraction was divided into a CD45RA+ naive subset and a CD45RA-negative memory subset. Study-level findings and limits: Represented diversity, genetic and exposure-history alike, was limited by few donors.

Germline CDR1 ENHRY, CDR2 SYGVKD. The CDR3 is 14 amino acids. Between the trimmed V and J ends, which lost 5 bases and 8 bases, there was a span of 15 bases. The sample consisted of memory CD4+ T cells sorted from blood. Specified subset: CD45RA-negative fraction. The rearrangement links TRBV10-3 to TRBJ2-2; tentative D call: TRBD1 (5 bases). This receptor was identified in a man aged 18 to 35 in good health. CDR3 nucleotide sequence: TGTGCCATCAGTCTAGATGGCAGGACAGGGGAGCTGTTTTTT. This gives the protein CAISLDGRTGELFF.